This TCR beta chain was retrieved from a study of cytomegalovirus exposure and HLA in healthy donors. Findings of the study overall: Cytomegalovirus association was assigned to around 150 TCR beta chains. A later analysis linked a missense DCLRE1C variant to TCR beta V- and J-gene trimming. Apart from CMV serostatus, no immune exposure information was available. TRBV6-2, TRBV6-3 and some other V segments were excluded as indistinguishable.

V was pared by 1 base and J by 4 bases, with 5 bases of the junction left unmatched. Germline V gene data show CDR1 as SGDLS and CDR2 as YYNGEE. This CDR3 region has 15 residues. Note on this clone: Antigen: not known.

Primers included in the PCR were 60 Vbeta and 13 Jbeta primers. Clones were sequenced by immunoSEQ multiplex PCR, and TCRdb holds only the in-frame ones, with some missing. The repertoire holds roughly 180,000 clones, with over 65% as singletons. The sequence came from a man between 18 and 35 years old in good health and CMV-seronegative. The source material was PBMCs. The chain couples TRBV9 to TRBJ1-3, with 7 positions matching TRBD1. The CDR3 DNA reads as TGTGCCAGCAGCGTACCGGAGGGGGCAGGAAACACCATATATTTT. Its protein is CASSVPEGAGNTIYF. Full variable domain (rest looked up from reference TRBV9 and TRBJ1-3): DSGVTQTPKHLITATGQRVTLRCSPRSGDLSVYWYQQSLDQGLQFLIQYYNGEERAKGNILERFSAQQFPDLHSELNLSSLELGDSALYFCASSVPEGAGNTIYFGEGSWLTVV.